This T cell receptor (beta chain) was profiled in a study of blood T cell repertoires in COVID-19. Across the study: Donors in the United States, Italy and Spain gave samples during acute or convalescent COVID-19. T cells, B-cell-depleted T cells, or PBMCs provided the cDNA or gDNA that served as material.

Original methodology: Counts of nucleated cells, estimated from reference gene primer amplification, were obtained. TCRdb's table, derived via immunoSEQ multiplex PCR, lists solely in-frame clones and lacks some. The V and J calls and the clone size are those of that table, but D and trimming were determined from the DNA. The sample shows fewer than 350,000 clones, approximately 81% of them seen only once. Adults between roughly 18 and 95 years of age took part from fewer than 30 US areas. This clone was counted a single time. CDR3 size: 16 residues. Input material: PBMCs or T cells enriched from blood (not recorded which). The J gene is TRBJ2-1, the V gene TRBV12-1; the table's D call, TRBD1, was not checked against the DNA. TRBV12-1 is tagged as a pseudogene. The TCR originated in a woman in her 30s who had been exposed to COVID-19. CDR3 amino acids: CASSRVVTGLYNEQFF. CDR3 nucleotide sequence: TGTGCCAGCAGCCGCGTTGTGACAGGGTTGTACAATGAGCAGTTCTTC.